The rows below give T cell receptor beta chains drawn from one sample of a study of Ad26.COV2.S vaccination and SARS-CoV-2 variants. TCRdb's copy holds only in-frame clones and misses some; the assay was immunoSEQ multiplex PCR. The data show more than 400,000 clones, about 90% seen once. Sample: peripheral blood, taken in a trial of Ad26.COV2.S vaccine versus placebo. These TCRs come from a person between 18 and 65 years old who received the Ad26.COV2.S COVID-19 vaccine or a placebo. Both conserved end residues are part of each CDR3. Fields, in order: clone size, D gene, V gene, J gene, CDR3 protein, CDR3 DNA. A D gene is named only where the DNA matches it firmly. Expanded clones get a size class; other rows say once, few or many, or leave the size out.

.	TRBD1	TRBV19	TRBJ2-5	CASSGQGRLETQYF	TGTGCCAGTAGTGGACAGGGTCGGTTGGAGACCCAGTACTTC
.	.	TRBV3-1/TRBV3-2	TRBJ1-2	CASSQDPGRFNYGYTF	TGTGCCAGCAGCCAAGACCCCGGACGGTTTAACTATGGCTACACCTTC
once	.	TRBV9	TRBJ1-2	CASTPKLGSNYGYTF	TGTGCCAGCACCCCTAAGCTAGGCTCTAACTATGGCTACACCTTC
.	.	TRBV28	TRBJ1-3	CASSTPYVSGNTIYF	TGTGCCAGTTCCACCCCTTATGTCTCTGGAAACACCATATATTTT
.	.	TRBV2	TRBJ1-1	CASTGRRGATEAFF	TGTGCCAGCACCGGAAGAAGGGGGGCCACTGAAGCTTTCTTT
.	.	TRBV6-6	TRBJ1-1	CASSLPGENTEAFF	TGTGCCAGCAGTTTACCAGGGGAGAACACTGAAGCTTTCTTT
.	.	TRBV30	TRBJ2-1	CAWSVRVRGSYNEQFF	TGTGCCTGGAGTGTACGCGTGCGGGGCTCCTACAATGAGCAGTTCTTC
.	.	TRBV7-2	TRBJ1-6	CASSLDVNSPLHF	TGTGCCAGCAGCTTGGATGTTAATTCACCCCTCCACTTT
.	TRBD2	TRBV5-1	TRBJ2-7	CASSFSSGYYEQYF	TGCGCCAGCAGCTTCTCTAGCGGCTACTACGAGCAGTACTTC
.	TRBD2	TRBV9	TRBJ2-1	CASSIRTSRGPYNEQFF	TGTGCCAGCAGCATACGGACTAGCAGGGGCCCTTACAATGAGCAGTTCTTC
.	.	TRBV20-1	TRBJ1-2	CSATDHYGYTF	TGCAGTGCAACGGACCACTATGGCTACACCTTC
.	.	TRBV5-1	TRBJ1-4	CASSLVPGVNEKLFF	TGCGCCAGCAGCTTGGTACCAGGGGTTAATGAAAAACTGTTTTTT
.	TRBD2	TRBV5-1	TRBJ2-4	CASRSEGLADSKNIQYF	TGCGCCAGCAGATCCGAAGGACTAGCGGACTCTAAAAACATTCAGTACTTC
.	TRBD1	TRBV7-9	TRBJ1-2	CASSPDRFYGYTF	TGTGCCAGCAGCCCGGACAGGTTCTATGGCTACACCTTC
.	TRBD2	TRBV7-9	TRBJ2-2	CASSPTGTKSGELFF	TGTGCCAGCAGCCCGACCGGGACTAAGTCCGGGGAGCTGTTTTTT
.	TRBD2	TRBV7-2	TRBJ2-2	CASSLQYLPSGGPGELFF	TGTGCCAGCAGCTTACAGTATTTACCTAGCGGGGGTCCCGGGGAGCTGTTTTTT